Below, 18 T cell receptor beta chains from the same sample are listed, as sequenced in a study of naive and memory T cell subsets. No antigen is known for these receptors. Whole-study results and caveats: Especially in CD8 cells, naive repertoires contained a few larger clonotypes, possibly CD45RA-re-expressing memory cells.

Both TRBC1 and TRBC2 were covered by a beta constant-region primer of two equimolar oligonucleotides. The ligated cDNA underwent four PCR rounds using SP2 and nested alpha and beta constant-region primers. Each CDR3 protein gets one entry after TCRdb re-called the UMI-ligation and nested PCR reads with MiXCR. This sample yields about 150,000 distinct CDR3 sequences, of which about 23% are seen a single time; 0.09% to 0.13% belongs to the top ten. Material: naive CD4+ T cells from blood. These receptors were taken from a human donor in good health.

The chain has TRBV4-1 and TRBJ2-5; 7 bases agree with TRBD2. J lost 5 bases, V lost 1 base, and 7 bases had no gene match. Germline CDR1 MGHRA, CDR2 YSYEKL. CDR3 length: 15 residues. The CDR3 sequence: CASSQVGGRKETQYF. The CDR3 DNA is TGCGCCAGCAGCCAAGTGGGAGGGAGGAAGGAGACCCAGTACTTC.

Here the CDR3 DNA reads TGCGCCAGCAGCCAAGATGTGGCAGTGATGGGAAAACTGTTTTTT. Amino acids: CASSQDVAVMGKLFF. The J gene is TRBJ1-4, the V gene TRBV4-3; D gene unclear. Germline CDR1 reads LGHNA; CDR2 reads YSLEER. This CDR3 has 15 residues. V lost 0 bases and J 10 bases, leaving 15 bases between the germline ends.

The CDR3 reads CASSLADSSNQPQHF. The CDR3 DNA sequence: TGTGCCAGCAGCTTGGCCGATTCAAGCAATCAGCCCCAGCATTTT. This chain connects TRBV5-5 to TRBJ1-5; D remains ambiguous. V shed 0 bases and J shed 1 base, with 8 bases lying between them. The germline CDR1 and CDR2 sequences are SGHKS and YYEKEE (reference sequence). The CDR3 has 15 amino acids.

The chain uses TRBV6-6 and TRBJ1-1, with D possibly TRBD1 on 5 matching bases. The V gene's germline CDR1 is MNHNY and CDR2 SVGAGI (reference sequence). Trimming removed 2 bases from V and 1 base from J, with 11 bases in between. The CDR3 runs 15 residues. The CDR3 spells CASSYKGGENTEAFF. The CDR3 nucleotides read TGTGCCAGCAGTTACAAGGGAGGGGAGAACACTGAAGCTTTCTTT.

This clonotype showed up just a few times. The gene calls are TRBV6-5 and TRBJ2-1; 11 bases fit TRBD2. CDR3 length equals 16 residues. Germline values: CDR1 MNHEY, CDR2 SVGAGI. V shed 5 bases, J shed 7 bases, and the junction held 10 bases outside the gene matches. The CDR3 loop reads CASSRIAGGSRNEQFF. The CDR3 DNA reads as TGTGCCAGCAGTAGAATAGCGGGAGGGAGTCGGAATGAGCAGTTCTTC.

V gene TRBV18 combines with J gene TRBJ1-4; weak D call: TRBD1 (6 bases). Germline CDR1 KGHSH, CDR2 LQKENI. V lost 4 bases and J lost 3, with 12 bases in between. The CDR3 length is 15 residues. The DNA for the CDR3 is TGTGCCAGCTCACTCCAGGGGATGGCTAATGAAAAACTGTTTTTT. Protein product: CASSLQGMANEKLFF.

This sequence joins TRBV20-1 and TRBJ1-3, with 12 bases aligning to TRBD1. The germline V gene encodes CDR1 DFQATT and CDR2 SNEGSKA (reference sequence). The CDR3 runs 18 residues. Trimming removed 2 bases from V and 2 bases from J; junction bases left unmatched: 10. In DNA form, the CDR3 reads TGCAGTGCTAGAAATAGCCGGGACAGGGGGCCTGCTGGAAACACCATATATTTT. Translated: CSARNSRDRGPAGNTIYF.

This clonotype was detected only a few times. The J gene is TRBJ2-3, the V gene TRBV27, with 7 bases fitting TRBD1. This CDR3 contains 16 residues. Losses at the gene ends were 3 bases for V and 0 bases for J; bases not matched to a gene: 6. Germline-derived CDR1 and CDR2 are MNHEY and SMNVEV (reference sequence). For the CDR3, the DNA is TGTGCCAGCAGTTTGTGGCAGGGGGTAAGCACAGATACGCAGTATTTT. Its protein product is CASSLWQGVSTDTQYF.

This clonotype was observed a handful of times. This rearrangement joins TRBV28 to TRBJ2-7; no reliable D call. This CDR3 has 12 residues. Germline loops: CDR1 MDHEN, CDR2 SYDVKM. Trimming took off 6 bases at V and 4 bases at J, with 10 bases between the two ends. The CDR3 spells CASSRNSYEQYF. The CDR3 nucleotides are TGTGCCAGCAGCCGGAATTCATACGAGCAGTACTTC.

This clonotype appeared a few times. The chain couples TRBV18 to TRBJ1-1, with 8 bases fitting TRBD1. Germline CDR1 reads KGHSH; CDR2 reads LQKENI. V lost 2 bases, J lost 6 bases, and 14 bases stayed unmatched. The CDR3 loop spans 17 amino acids. In DNA form, the CDR3 reads TGTGCCAGCTCACCATACGGGCGCCGGGACAGGTTTTCTGAAGCTTTCTTT. Protein product: CASSPYGRRDRFSEAFF.

The chain carries TRBV4-1 and TRBJ1-2, with D perhaps matching TRBD1 (6 bases). The CDR3 extends over 16 amino acids. Germline V gene data show CDR1 as MGHRA and CDR2 as YSYEKL. V shed 0 bases and J shed 5 bases, with 16 bases lying between them. DNA of the CDR3: TGCGCCAGCAGCCAAGAGGGTCAGGGGCAGAATTATGGCTACACCTTC. Encoded protein: CASSQEGQGQNYGYTF.

This chain joins TRBV20-1 and TRBJ2-7, with 8 bases that match TRBD2. V was clipped by 3 bases and J by 3 bases; unmatched bases: 13. The CDR3 length is 16 residues. In germline, CDR1 is DFQATT, CDR2 SNEGSKA (reference sequence). This CDR3 reads CSASPSWAGRVYEQYF. In DNA, the CDR3 is TGCAGTGCTAGTCCATCGTGGGCCGGGAGGGTCTACGAGCAGTACTTC.

The chain uses TRBV12-3 or TRBV12-4 and TRBJ2-7, with D possibly matching TRBD2 (6 bases). This CDR3 has 15 amino acids. The V end lost 5 bases, the J end lost 4 bases, and 18 bases lay between the germline ends. CDR3 coding DNA: TGTGCCAGCAGTCCGAGCGGAGGGGTTGGATACGAGCAGTACTTC. Protein product: CASSPSGGVGYEQYF.

V gene TRBV29-1 combines with J gene TRBJ2-7; 8 bases align to TRBD1. Germline V gives CDR1 SQVTM, CDR2 ANQGSEA. V lost 5 bases, J lost 6 bases, and 6 bases stayed unmatched. CDR3 length: 12 residues. CDR3 bases: TGCAGCGTTCGACAGGGGCCCGTCGAGCAGTACTTC. As protein: CSVRQGPVEQYF.

This clonotype was observed a few times. The chain employs TRBV5-4 and TRBJ1-6; D is unresolved. Trimming removed 4 bases at V and 9 bases at J, with 11 bases between. CDR3 length: 13 amino acids. Germline assignment: CDR1 SGHNT and CDR2 YYREEE (reference sequence). The CDR3 DNA is TGTGCCAGCAGCCGAAAATCAGGTTCACCCCTCCACTTT. Amino acid sequence: CASSRKSGSPLHF.

This clonotype appeared a few times. The chain uses TRBV6-1 and TRBJ2-7; no definite D call. Trimming stripped 2 bases from V and 2 bases from J, with 13 bases between. The V gene's germline CDR1 is MNHNS and CDR2 SASEGT. The CDR3 runs to 15 residues. CDR3 amino acids: CASSENWRTTYEQYF. CDR3 sequence (DNA): TGTGCCAGCAGTGAAAACTGGCGGACCACCTACGAGCAGTACTTC.

This clonotype came up a few times. The chain joins TRBV15 to TRBJ1-5; D is unclear. This CDR3 contains 14 residues. The ends were cut back, 1 base at V and 6 bases at J, with 10 bases in the middle. The germline V gene encodes CDR1 LNHNV and CDR2 YYDKDF (reference sequence). The CDR3 coding sequence is TGTGCCACCAGCAGAGTGGGCGGCCTTCAGCCCCAGCATTTT. Residues: CATSRVGGLQPQHF.

The genes are TRBV27 and TRBJ2-3; TRBD2 agrees at 13 bases. The CDR3 is made up of 15 amino acids. V lost 6 bases and J lost 6; bases outside the gene matches: 6. CDR1 is MNHEY, CDR2 SMNVEV, per germline (reference sequence). The CDR3 protein is CASSRGLAGVDTQYF. The CDR3 region has the DNA TGTGCCAGCAGCCGAGGACTAGCGGGAGTGGATACGCAGTATTTT.